This T cell receptor beta chain was documented in a study of shared clonotypes between healthy human individuals. Recent vaccinations or acute infections were absent in the healthy HIV-negative adult donors. Germline V gene sequence: CDR1 SGHRS, CDR2 YFSETQ. The CDR3 sequence is 15 residues long. Germline trimming cut 2 bases from V and 4 bases from J; bases unmatched to any gene: 7. Profiled with immunoSEQ multiplex PCR; TCRdb holds only in-frame clones, not every one. The table records around 1.5 million clones, 98% of them present only once. This sequence joins TRBV5-1 and TRBJ2-3; the match to TRBD2 covers 7 bases. This clonotype was obtained from a man aged 25-45 years in good health. Sequenced input: naive CD4+ T cells sorted from blood. Subset of the sample: CD45RA+ positively selected. CDR3 sequence reads: CASSFVAGPPDTQYF. DNA of the CDR3: TGCGCCAGCAGCTTTGTAGCGGGTCCCCCAGATACGCAGTATTTT.